These T cell receptor beta chains were read from a single sample in a study of blood T cell repertoires in COVID-19. Produced via immunoSEQ multiplex PCR; TCRdb's table is partial and in-frame only. The sample has 55,000 to 70,000 clones, around 79% seen once. The sequencing sample was made of peripheral blood. These receptors came from a human donor in a cohort sampled during active COVID-19. CDR3s include the opening cysteine and the closing phenylalanine or tryptophan. A D gene is named only where the DNA matches it firmly. The size entry is marked missing in some rows and otherwise reads once, few, many or a size class.

clone_size d_call j_call v_call cdr3_nt cdr3_aa
- TRBD1 TRBJ2-7 TRBV11-2 TGTGCCAGCAGCACCGGCAGGAGACAGGGGATATACGAGCAGTACTTC CASSTGRRQGIYEQYF
- - TRBJ1-3 TRBV7-2 TGTGCCAGCAGCTTGTTCAACCCACTATACCCTGGAAACACCATATATTTT CASSLFNPLYPGNTIYF
- TRBD2 TRBJ2-3 TRBV24-1 TGTGCCACCAGTGATTTGGGATCGGGACTAGCAGATACTTTCACAGATACGCAGTATTTT CATSDLGSGLADTFTDTQYF
- TRBD2 TRBJ2-7 TRBV6-6 TGTGCCAGCAGGGCCGGGACTACCGACGAGCAGTACTTC CASRAGTTDEQYF
- - TRBJ2-7 TRBV3-1/TRBV3-2 TGTGCCAGCAGCCAAGGGACAGCTTACTCCTACGAGCAGTACTTC CASSQGTAYSYEQYF
- - TRBJ2-6 TRBV4-2 TGTGCCAGCAGCCAAGAGGCGAGGGCGGGAGGGGCCAACGTCCTGACTTTC CASSQEARAGGANVLTF
- TRBD2 TRBJ2-3 TRBV18 TGTGCCAGCTCACCGCCGGGACTAGCGGGAGGAGATACGCAGTATTTT CASSPPGLAGGDTQYF
- - TRBJ1-4 TRBV3-1/TRBV3-2 TGTGCCAGCAGCCGATTCAGGACAACTAATGAAAAACTGTTTTTT CASSRFRTTNEKLFF
once - TRBJ2-2 TRBV7-2 TGTGCCAGCAGCTTGTTTTCCCTCAACACCGGGGAGCTGTTTTTT CASSLFSLNTGELFF
- TRBD1 TRBJ1-2 TRBV18 TGTGCCAGCTCGCCTCCTTTGGTTGTACAGGGGAGCTACACCTTC CASSPPLVVQGSYTF
- TRBD1 TRBJ1-1 TRBV4-3 TGCGCCAGCAGCCAAGATGCCCACAGGGGAACCATGAACACTGAAGCTTTCTTT CASSQDAHRGTMNTEAFF
- TRBD1 TRBJ2-7 TRBV30 TGTGCCTGTTCCCGGGACAGCCTGGGCGAGCAGTACTTC CACSRDSLGEQYF
- - TRBJ1-5 TRBV28 TGTGCCAGCCTCGCCAGTATCAGCAATCAGCCCCAGCATTTT CASLASISNQPQHF
- TRBD1 TRBJ1-5 TRBV9 TGTGCCAGCAGCGTAAAGCAGGGGGCGCAGGATCAGCCCCAGCATTTT CASSVKQGAQDQPQHF
- - TRBJ2-7 TRBV5-1 TGCGCCAGCAGCCCGGGAACTTACCACGAGCAGTACTTC CASSPGTYHEQYF
few - TRBJ1-1 TRBV7-9 TGTGCCAGCAGCCCTATGGGCATGAACACTGAAGCTTTCTTT CASSPMGMNTEAFF
- - TRBJ2-1 TRBV18 TGTGCCAGCTCACCGCGTAGCAGGGAAGGGCGGAATGAGCAGTTCTTC CASSPRSREGRNEQFF
- - TRBJ1-5 TRBV5-6 TGTGCCAGCAGTCGGGGGGGACGGCTGAGCAATCAGCCCCAGCATTTT CASSRGGRLSNQPQHF
- - TRBJ1-1 TRBV5-6 TGTGCCAGCACCCCGGGCGGGGGAATCAGGGCGAACACTGAAGCTTTCTTT CASTPGGGIRANTEAFF
once - TRBJ1-2 TRBV7-9 TGTGCCAGCAGCTACACGAATGGCTACACCTTC CASSYTNGYTF
- - TRBJ1-1 TRBV5-8 TGTGCCAGCAGCTTGGGGAGGGGCCCCAACACTGAAGCTTTCTTT CASSLGRGPNTEAFF
- TRBD2 TRBJ2-1 TRBV5-8 TGTGCCAGCAGGTCCTATAAGGGACTAGCGGGAGTATCCTACAATGAGCAGTTCTTC CASRSYKGLAGVSYNEQFF
- TRBD1 TRBJ2-7 TRBV2 TGTGCCAGCAAACAGGGGGTAGCCTACGAGCAGTACTTC CASKQGVAYEQYF
- TRBD1 TRBJ1-1 TRBV19 TGTGCCAGTAGTTTCCTGCCCGGGACAGGGACAGGAGCTTTCTTT CASSFLPGTGTGAFF
- - TRBJ1-3 TRBV19 TGTGCCAGTAGTCTTTTCACAGGGTCGGGAAACACCATATATTTT CASSLFTGSGNTIYF
once TRBD2 TRBJ2-7 TRBV15 TGTGCCACCAGCAGGGGGGGGGAGCCCTCCTACGAGCAGTACTTC CATSRGGEPSYEQYF
few TRBD1 TRBJ1-3 TRBV10-3 TGTGCCATCAGTGACACAGGGGGCTACTCAAACACCATATATTTT CAISDTGGYSNTIYF
- - TRBJ2-3 TRBV5-1 TGCGCCAGCTCAGGGGTGAGCGCAGATACGCAGTATTTT CASSGVSADTQYF
- - TRBJ1-5 TRBV27 TGTGCCAGCAGTTTATCAGGGGGGGGGCAGCCCCAGCATTTT CASSLSGGGQPQHF
many - TRBJ2-7 TRBV7-9 TGTGCCAGCAGCTTAGCAGCGGGCAGGTACGAGCAGTACTTC CASSLAAGRYEQYF
- - TRBJ2-7 TRBV6-5 TGTGCCAGCAGTTACTCTGGCAGCTACGAGCAGTACTTC CASSYSGSYEQYF
once TRBD2 TRBJ2-3 TRBV7-3 TGTGCCAGCAGCTTAACGGCGGGGGTCACAGATACGCAGTATTTT CASSLTAGVTDTQYF
few TRBD2 TRBJ2-7 TRBV5-1 TGCGCCAGCAGCTTGTTCAGTGGGCTAGCGGGAGGCCCCATGTCGGGGGAGCAGTACTTC CASSLFSGLAGGPMSGEQYF
- TRBD1 TRBJ2-1 TRBV7-2 TGTGCCAGCAGCTCAACAGGGGATGGCTACAATGAGCAGTTCTTC CASSSTGDGYNEQFF
few TRBD2 TRBJ2-7 TRBV18 TGTGCCAGCTCACCACAGGGCGGGAGGGCCGTCGAGCAGTACTTC CASSPQGGRAVEQYF
few - TRBJ2-1 TRBV18 TGTGCCAGTCAACTAGAGTCGTACAATGAGCAGTTCTTC CASQLESYNEQFF
- TRBD2 TRBJ2-1 TRBV7-6 TGTGCCAGCAGCTCGACTAGCGGGGCCAACAATGAGCAGTTCTTC CASSSTSGANNEQFF
- TRBD2 TRBJ2-5 TRBV27 TGTGCCAGCAGTTTATTCTGCGGGAGTATTGGGGAGACCCAGTACTTC CASSLFCGSIGETQYF
- - TRBJ2-1 TRBV28 TGTGCCAGCAGTTTAGATGAGTCGGTCCCCGCGCGAGCTGAGCAGTTCTTC CASSLDESVPARAEQFF
- - TRBJ1-6 TRBV5-8 TGTGCCAGCAGCTACAGGGATAATTCACCCCTCCACTTT CASSYRDNSPLHF
- - TRBJ1-5 TRBV21-1 TGTGCCAGCAGCAAATTGCGGCAGCTTAATCAGCCCCAGCATTTT CASSKLRQLNQPQHF
once - TRBJ1-2 TRBV20-1 TGCAGTGCTATTGAGACAGGAGGTGGCTACACCTTC CSAIETGGGYTF
few - TRBJ2-7 TRBV7-2 TGTGCCAGCAGCTTATTTGGTGGTAGCTCCTACGAGCAGTACTTC CASSLFGGSSYEQYF
- TRBD1 TRBJ2-7 TRBV6-5 TGTGCCAGCAGTACTCGACAGGGATCTCTGGCGCAGTACTTC CASSTRQGSLAQYF
- - TRBJ1-2 TRBV15 TGTGCCACCAGCAGCCGAACCTCAGGGGTTGGCTACACCTTC CATSSRTSGVGYTF
once - TRBJ1-2 TRBV3-1/TRBV3-2 TGTGCCAGCAGCCTCCGCGTAACAGGCCCCGGGGGCTACACCTTC CASSLRVTGPGGYTF
once TRBD1 TRBJ1-5 TRBV28 TGTGCCAGCAGCCAACAGGGGGCAAGCAATCAGCCCCAGCATTTT CASSQQGASNQPQHF
- TRBD1 TRBJ2-7 TRBV29-1 TGCAGCGTACGGACAGGAGAGCAGTACTTC CSVRTGEQYF
- - TRBJ2-2 TRBV9 TGTGCCAGCAGCGTAGAAGGGGCCACCGGGGAGCTGTTTTTT CASSVEGATGELFF
few TRBD1 TRBJ1-2 TRBV7-9 TGTGCCAGCAGCCCAGGACAGGGCATGGCGGGCTACACCTTC CASSPGQGMAGYTF
- - TRBJ2-2 TRBV6-5 TGTGCCAGCACCCAACAGGCGAACACCGGGGAGCTGTTTTTT CASTQQANTGELFF
- - TRBJ1-4 TRBV7-2 TGTGCCAGCAGCTTAGGGGGGGGGTTCGAAAAACTGTTTTTT CASSLGGGFEKLFF
many - TRBJ2-1 TRBV3-1/TRBV3-2 TGTGCCAGCAGCCAGACCGCGGGACCCTCCTACAATGAGCAGTTCTTC CASSQTAGPSYNEQFF
- - TRBJ2-7 TRBV27 TGTGCCAGCAGTTTATCGGCCCAGAACGAGCAGTACTTC CASSLSAQNEQYF
- TRBD2 TRBJ2-1 TRBV19 TGTGCCAGTACCTATAGTTTGGCTAGCGGGAGCTCCTACAATGAGCAGTTCTTC CASTYSLASGSSYNEQFF
- - TRBJ2-7 TRBV28 TGTGCCAGCAGTAAAAGAAGAGGGATACGGGAGCAGTACTTC CASSKRRGIREQYF
- TRBD1 TRBJ1-4 TRBV25-1 TGTGCCAGCAGTGGAGACAGGGGGCGGACTAATGAAAAACTGTTTTTT CASSGDRGRTNEKLFF
- TRBD2 TRBJ2-5 TRBV2 TGTGCCAGCAGTGTTTCTAGCGGGAGGGCCGCGGGAGAGACCCAGTACTTC CASSVSSGRAAGETQYF
- - TRBJ2-1 TRBV29-1 TGCAGCGTTGAGGGGCGAAGCTCCTACAATGAGCAGTTCTTC CSVEGRSSYNEQFF